One sample yielded the 5 T cell receptor beta chains listed below, sequenced in a study of vaccination and CD4 T cells after COVID-19. Treatment here: roughly ten-day PBMC culture with coronavirus spike peptide pools or control peptides (ViraFEST assay). No antigen is known for these receptors. Sequence data for DNA of cultured CD4+ T cells were generated by the Oncomine TCR Beta short-read assay. TCRdb recomputed calls from the PCR reads with MiXCR, one row per CDR3 protein. Of about 11,000 distinct CDR3 sequences detected, roughly 66% appear once; the ten largest clones hold less than 9%. Sequencing input: CD4+ T cells from blood, cultured in vitro. Source of these receptors: a human donor who had recovered from COVID-19.

A few counts support this clonotype. The chain combines TRBV7-9 with TRBJ1-2; D call uncertain. CDR3 length: 12 residues. Per the germline V gene, CDR1 is SEHNR and CDR2 is FQNEAQ (reference sequence). V gave up 1 base and J gave up 7 bases, with 7 bases separating them. CDR3: CASSLGASGYTF. CDR3 coding DNA: TGTGCCAGCAGCTTAGGGGCTTCTGGCTACACCTTC.

The chain carries TRBV24-1 and TRBJ1-5, with D perhaps matching TRBD1 (6 bases). CDR3 length equals 16 residues. V was trimmed by 4 bases and J by 0 bases, leaving 12 bases between them. Germline CDR1 and CDR2: KGHDR and SFDVKD. The CDR3 is CATSDIDRFSNQPQHF. The CDR3 coding sequence is TGTGCCACCAGTGACATCGACAGGTTTAGCAATCAGCCCCAGCATTTT.

This clonotype was recorded once. The chain joins TRBV24-1 to TRBJ2-3; D is unclear. CDR1 and CDR2 (germline): KGHDR, SFDVKD. Trimming left V 7 bases short and J 6 bases short, with 10 bases between. This CDR3 is built from 12 residues. The CDR3 coding sequence is TGTGCCACCAGCGACATGATGGATACGCAGTATTTT. It is translated as CATSDMMDTQYF.

The CDR3 here is CASSSTIQEVTEAFF. The DNA of the CDR3 is TGTGCCAGCAGCTCAACGATACAGGAAGTTACTGAAGCTTTCTTT. The J gene is TRBJ1-1, the V gene TRBV7-2; D possibly corresponds to TRBD1 (5 bases). The CDR3 consists of 15 residues. Per the germline V gene, CDR1 is SGHTA and CDR2 is FQGNSA. Trimming took off 4 bases at V and 5 bases at J, with 17 bases between the two ends.

The chain employs TRBV19 and TRBJ1-2; D gene unclear. Trimming pared 9 bases from V and 8 bases from J, leaving 19 bases between. CDR1 is LNHDA, CDR2 SQIVND, per germline (reference sequence). This CDR3 spans 13 amino acids. In DNA form, the CDR3 reads TGTGCCAGCAGAGACAATCAAAGGATAGGCTACACCTTC. Amino acid sequence: CASRDNQRIGYTF.